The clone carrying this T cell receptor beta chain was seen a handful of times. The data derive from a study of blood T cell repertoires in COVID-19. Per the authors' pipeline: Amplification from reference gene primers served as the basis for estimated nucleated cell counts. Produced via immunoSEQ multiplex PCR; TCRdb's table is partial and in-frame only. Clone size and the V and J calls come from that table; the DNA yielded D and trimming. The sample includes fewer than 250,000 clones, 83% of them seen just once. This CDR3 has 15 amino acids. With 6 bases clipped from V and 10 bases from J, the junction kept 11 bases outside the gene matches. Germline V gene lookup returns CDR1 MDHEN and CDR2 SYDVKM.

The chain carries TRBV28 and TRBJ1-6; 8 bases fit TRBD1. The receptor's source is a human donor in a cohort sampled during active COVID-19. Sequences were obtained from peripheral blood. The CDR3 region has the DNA TGTGCCAGCAGCAACCGACAGGGGCGGCAATCACCCCTCCACTTT. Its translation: CASSNRQGRQSPLHF.